The 27 T cell receptor beta chains below come from one sample, sequenced in a study of CD8 T cells in Susac syndrome. Random hexamers served to reverse transcribe roughly 0.5 to 1 ug RNA. TCRdb reprocessed the immunoSEQ multiplex PCR reads with MiXCR, giving one entry per CDR3 protein. This table holds some 150,000 distinct CDR3 sequences, just under 95% found once. The sequenced sample was CD8+ T cells from PBMCs. Source of these receptors: a human donor with multiple sclerosis.

This chain joins TRBV19 and TRBJ1-1; unclear D gene. V shed 6 bases and J shed 0 bases, with 11 bases lying between them. This CDR3 region has 14 residues. Germline V gene data show CDR1 as LNHDA and CDR2 as SQIVND (reference sequence). The CDR3 coding sequence is TGTGCCAGTAGCCTACCCTTTATGAACACTGAAGCTTTCTTT. It is translated as CASSLPFMNTEAFF.

This chain uses TRBV7-6 with TRBJ2-3, with TRBD2 identical over 14 bases. Germline V lookup: CDR1 SGHVS, CDR2 FNYEAQ. The V segment lost 5 bases and the J segment 5 bases; nucleotides outside the gene matches: 6. This CDR3 comprises 16 residues. The CDR3 sequence is CASSLGTSGGLDTQYF. In DNA, the CDR3 is TGTGCCAGCAGCCTAGGGACTAGCGGGGGCTTAGATACGCAGTATTTT.

The rearrangement links TRBV29-1 to TRBJ1-2, with TRBD1 matching 7 bases. Germline CDR1 and CDR2: SQVTM and ANQGSEA. Trimming took 6 bases from V and 4 from J; bases not matched to a gene: 8. The CDR3 length is 13 residues. The CDR3 nucleotides are TGCAGCGTCCCGGACAGGAGCCGCTATGGCTACACCTTC. Protein: CSVPDRSRYGYTF. Filled out from reference TRBV29-1 and TRBJ1-2, the complete variable domain reads SAVISQKPSRDICQRGTSLTIQCQVDSQVTMMFWYRQQPGQSLTLIATANQGSEATYESGFVIDKFPISRPNLTFSTLTVSNMSPEDSSIYLCSVPDRSRYGYTFGSGTRLTVV.

The genes are TRBV6-5 and TRBJ2-1; possibly TRBD1 for D (7 bases). V shed 5 bases and J shed 4 bases, with 12 bases lying between them. The CDR3 extends over 14 amino acids. CDR1 is MNHEY and CDR2 is SVGAGI in the germline V gene. The CDR3 DNA is TGTGCCAGCAGTCTTCCAGGGGGGTACAATGAGCAGTTCTTC. The encoded protein is CASSLPGGYNEQFF.

This chain uses TRBV3-1 with TRBJ2-7; D assignment may be TRBD1 or TRBD2 (5 bases each). The CDR3 is 13 amino acids. Trimming shortened V by 6 bases and J by 4 bases, and 13 bases separated the two germline ends. Germline CDR1 and CDR2: LGHDT and YNNKEL (reference sequence). CDR3 sequence reads: CASRPSQGYEQYF. Written as DNA, the CDR3 is TGTGCCAGCAGGCCTAGCCAGGGATACGAGCAGTACTTC.

The chain couples TRBV15 to TRBJ1-5; no reliable D call. The germline V gene encodes CDR1 LNHNV and CDR2 YYDKDF (reference sequence). Trimming pared 5 bases from V and 0 bases from J, leaving 11 bases between. This CDR3 spans 15 amino acids. In DNA, the CDR3 is TGTGCCACCAGCTCCGAAGGGAATAGCAATCAGCCCCAGCATTTT. Its protein is CATSSEGNSNQPQHF.

Here the CDR3 DNA reads TGTGCCAGCAGTTTGCCTTTGAGGGGTGAGCAGTTCTTC. As protein: CASSLPLRGEQFF. The V call is TRBV28, the J call TRBJ2-1; TRBD1 or TRBD2 may be the D gene (5 bases each). Germline assignment: CDR1 MDHEN and CDR2 SYDVKM. The CDR3 runs 13 residues. V lost 3 bases, J lost 9 bases, and 12 bases lay in between.

This sequence joins TRBV7-9 and TRBJ2-5; either TRBD1 or TRBD2 may supply D (5 bases each). The CDR3 sequence is 16 residues long. The germline V gene has CDR1 SEHNR and CDR2 FQNEAQ (reference sequence). Trimming left V 5 bases short and J 5 bases short, with 21 bases between. The CDR3 region is CASSPQKRGAGETQYF. CDR3 DNA: TGTGCCAGCAGCCCCCAAAAGCGAGGGGCCGGGGAGACCCAGTACTTC.

In its sample, this clonotype was seen once. V usage is TRBV12-3 or TRBV12-4 and J usage is TRBJ2-7, with 7 bases matching TRBD1. The CDR3 covers 14 residues. J was trimmed by 3 bases and V by 6 bases; bases with no gene match: 8. CDR3 DNA sequence: TGTGCCAGCAGCCCCACAGGGGTCGGCTACGAGCAGTACTTC. This gives the protein CASSPTGVGYEQYF.

The rearrangement joins TRBV3-1 to TRBJ2-3, with D uncertain. Trimming left V 0 bases short and J 3 bases short, with 4 bases between. The CDR3 loop spans 13 amino acids. Germline-derived CDR1 and CDR2 are LGHDT and YNNKEL (reference sequence). CDR3 region: CASSQDHTDTQYF. The CDR3 bases are TGTGCCAGCAGCCAAGACCATACAGATACGCAGTATTTT.

The chain uses TRBV7-9 and TRBJ2-1; D not resolved. Germline assignment: CDR1 SEHNR and CDR2 FQNEAQ (reference sequence). Trimming shortened V by 0 bases and J by 0 bases, and 6 bases separated the two germline ends. The CDR3 is 15 residues long. The CDR3 is CASSLAPASYNEQFF. CDR3 DNA sequence: TGTGCCAGCAGCTTAGCGCCTGCCTCCTACAATGAGCAGTTCTTC. The complete variable domain, with remaining parts taken from reference TRBV7-9 and TRBJ2-1, reads DTGVSQNPRHKITKRGQNVTFRCDPISEHNRLYWYRQTLGQGPEFLTYFQNEAQLEKSRLLSDRFSAERPKGSFSTLEIQRTEQGDSAMYLCASSLAPASYNEQFFGPGTRLTVL.

This chain links TRBV25-1 with TRBJ2-5; D is ambiguous. CDR1 and CDR2 (germline): MGHDK, SYGVNS. The CDR3 contains 11 residues. Trimming pared 3 bases from V and 5 bases from J, leaving 4 bases between. As DNA, the CDR3 is TGTGCCAGCAGTGACTGGGAGACCCAGTACTTC. It is translated as CASSDWETQYF. The entire variable domain, with the rest obtained from reference TRBV25-1 and TRBJ2-5, is as follows: EADIYQTPRYLVIGTGKKITLECSQTMGHDKMYWYQQDPGMELHLIHYSYGVNSTEKGDLSSESTVSRIRTEHFPLTLESARPSHTSQYLCASSDWETQYFGPGTRLLVL.

The J gene is TRBJ1-2, the V gene TRBV29-1, with D perhaps matching TRBD1 (5 bases). The CDR3 is 15 residues long. Germline CDR1 is SQVTM and CDR2 is ANQGSEA. V was pared by 4 bases and J by 5 bases, with 20 bases between. CDR3 nucleotides: TGCAGCGTTGCGGGGGAGACCGACAAGGTATATGGCTACACCTTC. This translates into CSVAGETDKVYGYTF.

The chain has TRBV5-1 and TRBJ2-7; no firm D call. The CDR3 length is 17 residues. V gave up 0 bases and J gave up 4 bases, with 20 bases separating them. In germline, CDR1 is SGHRS, CDR2 YFSETQ. The CDR3 reads CASSLATLTERTYEQYF. The CDR3 DNA sequence: TGCGCCAGCAGCTTGGCCACTTTGACGGAGAGAACATACGAGCAGTACTTC.

The CDR3 DNA reads as TGTGCCAGCAGTGAAACTGGCGGGGGCAGCTCCTACGAGCAGTACTTC. It codes for CASSETGGGSSYEQYF. The chain uses TRBV2 and TRBJ2-7, with D maybe TRBD2 (7 bases). This CDR3 spans 16 amino acids. Germline CDR1 is SNHLY and CDR2 is FYNNEI. Trimming took off 2 bases at V and 0 bases at J, with 14 bases between the two ends. The whole variable domain, remainder taken from reference TRBV2 and TRBJ2-7, is EPEVTQTPSHQVTQMGQEVILRCVPISNHLYFYWYRQILGQKVEFLVSFYNNEISEKSEIFDDQFSVERPDGSNFTLKIRSTKLEDSAMYFCASSETGGGSSYEQYFGPGTRLTVT.

This rearrangement joins TRBV5-1 to TRBJ1-1; D is unclear. The CDR3 loop spans 12 amino acids. Germline V gene sequence: CDR1 SGHRS, CDR2 YFSETQ. Trimming removed 8 bases at V and 1 base at J, with 9 bases between. The CDR3 coding sequence is TGCGCCAGTACGGACCAGAACACTGAAGCTTTCTTT. The encoded protein is CASTDQNTEAFF. The full variable domain, completed using reference TRBV5-1 and TRBJ1-1, is KAGVTQTPRYLIKTRGQQVTLSCSPISGHRSVSWYQQTPGQGLQFLFEYFSETQRNKGNFPGRFSGRQFSNSRSEMNVSTLELGDSALYLCASTDQNTEAFFGQGTRLTVV.

The chain links TRBV9 to TRBJ1-2; 7 bases line up with TRBD1. The CDR3 loop spans 16 amino acids. J gave up 2 bases and V 4 bases, and 11 bases lay outside the gene matches. Germline V lookup: CDR1 SGDLS, CDR2 YYNGEE. The CDR3, as DNA: TGTGCCAGCAGCCTCGACAGGGTTATGGGCAACTATGGCTACACCTTC. It yields the protein CASSLDRVMGNYGYTF. The whole variable domain, remainder taken from reference TRBV9 and TRBJ1-2, is DSGVTQTPKHLITATGQRVTLRCSPRSGDLSVYWYQQSLDQGLQFLIQYYNGEERAKGNILERFSAQQFPDLHSELNLSSLELGDSALYFCASSLDRVMGNYGYTFGSGTRLTVV.

The chain recombines TRBV28 with TRBJ2-7; a weak D match, TRBD2 (5 bases). Germline values: CDR1 MDHEN, CDR2 SYDVKM. The CDR3 is made up of 13 amino acids. Trimming took off 4 bases at V and 6 bases at J, with 13 bases between the two ends. The chain's CDR3 is CASSYDRGREQYF. The CDR3 DNA follows: TGTGCCAGCAGTTACGACCGGGGTCGCGAGCAGTACTTC. Based on the CDR3 plus reference TRBV28 and TRBJ2-7, the full variable domain is DVKVTQSSRYLVKRTGEKVFLECVQDMDHENMFWYRQDPGLGLRLIYFSYDVKMKEKGDIPEGYSVSREKKERFSLILESASTNQTSMYLCASSYDRGREQYFGPGTRLTVT.

CDR3 residues: CASSVFRTQELGYTF. The CDR3 DNA reads as TGTGCCAGCAGCGTATTCCGGACCCAAGAGTTGGGCTACACCTTC. V is TRBV9 and J is TRBJ1-2; D gene uncertain. Germline assignment: CDR1 SGDLS and CDR2 YYNGEE. V shed 1 base and J shed 8 bases, with 18 bases lying between them. The CDR3 totals 15 residues.

The gene calls are TRBV5-4 and TRBJ2-2; no definite D call. Germline CDR1 is SGHNT and CDR2 is YYREEE (reference sequence). The CDR3 is 18 amino acids. The V end lost 4 bases, the J end lost 5 bases, and 24 bases lay between the germline ends. The CDR3 DNA reads TGTGCCAGCAGCCCCAACGGACCAAACCGCCGAGGAACCGGGGAGCTGTTTTTT. The encoded protein is CASSPNGPNRRGTGELFF.

The V call is TRBV30, the J call TRBJ2-2, with 7 positions matching TRBD2. The germline V gene encodes CDR1 GTSNPN and CDR2 SVGIG (reference sequence). This CDR3 spans 17 amino acids. J was trimmed by 3 bases and V by 0 bases; bases with no gene match: 10. DNA for the CDR3: TGTGCCTGGAGTGTAGTGGCCGGGGGGATATACACCGGGGAGCTGTTTTTT. It specifies CAWSVVAGGIYTGELFF.

The CDR3 bases are TGTGCCAGCAGCACACCGCGAACGACAGATACGCAGTATTTT. It encodes CASSTPRTTDTQYF. The chain couples TRBV7-8 to TRBJ2-3; D uncertain. This CDR3 has 14 residues. Germline V CDR1 and CDR2: SGHVS, FQNEAQ. The ends were cut back, 5 bases at V and 3 bases at J, with 12 bases in the middle.

The chain uses TRBV9 and TRBJ2-3; the match to TRBD1 covers 7 bases. Germline trimming cut 3 bases from V and 3 bases from J; bases unmatched to any gene: 1. This CDR3 has 13 residues. Germline CDR1 SGDLS, CDR2 YYNGEE. CDR3 coding DNA: TGTGCCAGCAGCGCGGACAGGACAGATACGCAGTATTTT. Translating it yields CASSADRTDTQYF.

In DNA, the CDR3 is TGTGCTAGTGGTCGGGTCTCCGTCTACGAGCAGTACTTC. It codes for CASGRVSVYEQYF. The chain is built from TRBV12-5 and TRBJ2-7; no clear D. Germline CDR1 is LGHNT and CDR2 is FRNRAP. Trimming shortened V by 5 bases and J by 3 bases, and 11 bases separated the two germline ends. The CDR3 spans 13 residues.

The rearrangement links TRBV9 to TRBJ2-1, with 9 bases matching TRBD2. The CDR3 sequence is 19 residues long. J gave up 0 bases and V 2 bases, and 12 bases lay outside the gene matches. In germline, CDR1 is SGDLS, CDR2 YYNGEE. The CDR3 sequence is CASSVPGSGGYLSYNEQFF. CDR3 DNA: TGTGCCAGCAGCGTTCCCGGTAGCGGGGGATACCTCTCCTACAATGAGCAGTTCTTC.

The chain links TRBV13 to TRBJ2-4, with a weak D call TRBD1 (6 bases). Germline values: CDR1 PRHDT, CDR2 FYEKMQ (reference sequence). Trimming took off 4 bases at V and 6 bases at J, with 16 bases between the two ends. CDR3 length: 15 residues. The CDR3 spells CASSSRGSSSNIQYF. The CDR3 DNA is TGTGCCAGCAGCTCTAGGGGGTCGAGTTCAAACATTCAGTACTTC.

J is TRBJ2-7 and V is TRBV15, with 8 bases matching TRBD1. The J segment lost 4 bases and the V segment lost 1 base, leaving 6 bases of the junction unmatched. The CDR3 sequence is 15 residues long. From germline, CDR1 is LNHNV and CDR2 YYDKDF (reference sequence). CDR3 region: CATSRGRTGQYEQYF. The CDR3 bases are TGTGCCACCAGCAGAGGCCGGACAGGGCAGTACGAGCAGTACTTC. The full variable domain, completed using reference TRBV15 and TRBJ2-7, is DAMVIQNPRYQVTQFGKPVTLSCSQTLNHNVMYWYQQKSSQAPKLLFHYYDKDFNNEADTPDNFQSRRPNTSFCFLDIRSPGLGDTAMYLCATSRGRTGQYEQYFGPGTRLTVT.